The entry that follows covers one T cell receptor beta chain sequence. Its antigen is currently unknown. The same CDR3 arises from other DNA sequences in this sample as well. This CDR3 is 14 amino acids long. Germline CDR1 and CDR2: SQVTM and ANQGSEA. The V segment lost 7 bases and the J segment 3 bases; nucleotides outside the gene matches: 6. These data are taken from a study of shared clonotypes between healthy human individuals. Background on the study: Researchers drew samples from two women and a few men aged 18 to 49. Each donor's CD8 memory used one plate, CD8 naive two, each CD4 subset three.

Notes on the study in general: It was anticipated that sequencing depth would influence how many clonotypes donors shared.

In the study's own analysis: Without quality scores, immunoSEQ junctional reads could not be filtered like full-length reads. This table comes from immunoSEQ multiplex PCR, and its TCRdb copy is limited to in-frame clones, with some not included. The DNA was the basis for D and trimming; V, J and clone size are from that table. The data contain a few million clones, under 95% of them singletons. This receptor was identified in a man younger than 30 in good health. Some clones in this sample may be carry-over from other donors' samples. The chain carries TRBV29-1 and TRBJ2-5; TRBD2 matches at 12 bases. The specimen was naive CD4+ T cells from PBMCs. This sample's subset: CD45RA+ positively selected. CDR3 DNA: TGCAGCGGTTCTAGCGGGAGGGCCAAAGAGACCCAGTACTTC. It encodes CSGSSGRAKETQYF. The variable domain in full, completed from reference TRBV29-1 and TRBJ2-5, reads SAVISQKPSRDICQRGTSLTIQCQVDSQVTMMFWYRQQPGQSLTLIATANQGSEATYESGFVIDKFPISRPNLTFSTLTVSNMSPEDSSIYLCSGSSGRAKETQYFGPGTRLLVL.